The clone carrying this T cell receptor (beta chain) showed up just a few times. What it binds is unknown. These data come from a study of T-cell reconstitution after alpha-beta-depleted transplantation in children. General observations from the study: As was reported, about two months after transplant, alpha-beta T cells came from several hundred expanded graft clones.

Unique molecular identifiers tagged the TCRbeta library. TCRdb reprocessed the PCR reads via MiXCR and lists one record per CDR3 protein. The sample has 100,000 to 120,000 distinct CDR3 sequences; 5% to 7% are singletons. The germline CDR1 and CDR2 sequences are LGHNA and YSLEER. Trimming cost V 0 bases and J 4 bases, with 21 bases left between them. This CDR3 has 18 residues. This TCR came from a male patient aged 2-10 years who had a stem cell transplant for acute lymphoblastic leukemia, so the T cells may come from the graft donor. The chain has TRBV4-3 and TRBJ1-2, with D possibly being TRBD1 (5 bases). Here the sequenced sample was PBMCs, mostly from graft donor cells, taken 360 days after TCRalphabeta/CD19-depleted stem cell transplant. The CDR3: CASSQDRRSLGVVYGYTF. CDR3 sequence (DNA): TGCGCCAGCAGCCAAGATCGCAGGTCATTAGGGGTGGTCTATGGCTACACCTTC.